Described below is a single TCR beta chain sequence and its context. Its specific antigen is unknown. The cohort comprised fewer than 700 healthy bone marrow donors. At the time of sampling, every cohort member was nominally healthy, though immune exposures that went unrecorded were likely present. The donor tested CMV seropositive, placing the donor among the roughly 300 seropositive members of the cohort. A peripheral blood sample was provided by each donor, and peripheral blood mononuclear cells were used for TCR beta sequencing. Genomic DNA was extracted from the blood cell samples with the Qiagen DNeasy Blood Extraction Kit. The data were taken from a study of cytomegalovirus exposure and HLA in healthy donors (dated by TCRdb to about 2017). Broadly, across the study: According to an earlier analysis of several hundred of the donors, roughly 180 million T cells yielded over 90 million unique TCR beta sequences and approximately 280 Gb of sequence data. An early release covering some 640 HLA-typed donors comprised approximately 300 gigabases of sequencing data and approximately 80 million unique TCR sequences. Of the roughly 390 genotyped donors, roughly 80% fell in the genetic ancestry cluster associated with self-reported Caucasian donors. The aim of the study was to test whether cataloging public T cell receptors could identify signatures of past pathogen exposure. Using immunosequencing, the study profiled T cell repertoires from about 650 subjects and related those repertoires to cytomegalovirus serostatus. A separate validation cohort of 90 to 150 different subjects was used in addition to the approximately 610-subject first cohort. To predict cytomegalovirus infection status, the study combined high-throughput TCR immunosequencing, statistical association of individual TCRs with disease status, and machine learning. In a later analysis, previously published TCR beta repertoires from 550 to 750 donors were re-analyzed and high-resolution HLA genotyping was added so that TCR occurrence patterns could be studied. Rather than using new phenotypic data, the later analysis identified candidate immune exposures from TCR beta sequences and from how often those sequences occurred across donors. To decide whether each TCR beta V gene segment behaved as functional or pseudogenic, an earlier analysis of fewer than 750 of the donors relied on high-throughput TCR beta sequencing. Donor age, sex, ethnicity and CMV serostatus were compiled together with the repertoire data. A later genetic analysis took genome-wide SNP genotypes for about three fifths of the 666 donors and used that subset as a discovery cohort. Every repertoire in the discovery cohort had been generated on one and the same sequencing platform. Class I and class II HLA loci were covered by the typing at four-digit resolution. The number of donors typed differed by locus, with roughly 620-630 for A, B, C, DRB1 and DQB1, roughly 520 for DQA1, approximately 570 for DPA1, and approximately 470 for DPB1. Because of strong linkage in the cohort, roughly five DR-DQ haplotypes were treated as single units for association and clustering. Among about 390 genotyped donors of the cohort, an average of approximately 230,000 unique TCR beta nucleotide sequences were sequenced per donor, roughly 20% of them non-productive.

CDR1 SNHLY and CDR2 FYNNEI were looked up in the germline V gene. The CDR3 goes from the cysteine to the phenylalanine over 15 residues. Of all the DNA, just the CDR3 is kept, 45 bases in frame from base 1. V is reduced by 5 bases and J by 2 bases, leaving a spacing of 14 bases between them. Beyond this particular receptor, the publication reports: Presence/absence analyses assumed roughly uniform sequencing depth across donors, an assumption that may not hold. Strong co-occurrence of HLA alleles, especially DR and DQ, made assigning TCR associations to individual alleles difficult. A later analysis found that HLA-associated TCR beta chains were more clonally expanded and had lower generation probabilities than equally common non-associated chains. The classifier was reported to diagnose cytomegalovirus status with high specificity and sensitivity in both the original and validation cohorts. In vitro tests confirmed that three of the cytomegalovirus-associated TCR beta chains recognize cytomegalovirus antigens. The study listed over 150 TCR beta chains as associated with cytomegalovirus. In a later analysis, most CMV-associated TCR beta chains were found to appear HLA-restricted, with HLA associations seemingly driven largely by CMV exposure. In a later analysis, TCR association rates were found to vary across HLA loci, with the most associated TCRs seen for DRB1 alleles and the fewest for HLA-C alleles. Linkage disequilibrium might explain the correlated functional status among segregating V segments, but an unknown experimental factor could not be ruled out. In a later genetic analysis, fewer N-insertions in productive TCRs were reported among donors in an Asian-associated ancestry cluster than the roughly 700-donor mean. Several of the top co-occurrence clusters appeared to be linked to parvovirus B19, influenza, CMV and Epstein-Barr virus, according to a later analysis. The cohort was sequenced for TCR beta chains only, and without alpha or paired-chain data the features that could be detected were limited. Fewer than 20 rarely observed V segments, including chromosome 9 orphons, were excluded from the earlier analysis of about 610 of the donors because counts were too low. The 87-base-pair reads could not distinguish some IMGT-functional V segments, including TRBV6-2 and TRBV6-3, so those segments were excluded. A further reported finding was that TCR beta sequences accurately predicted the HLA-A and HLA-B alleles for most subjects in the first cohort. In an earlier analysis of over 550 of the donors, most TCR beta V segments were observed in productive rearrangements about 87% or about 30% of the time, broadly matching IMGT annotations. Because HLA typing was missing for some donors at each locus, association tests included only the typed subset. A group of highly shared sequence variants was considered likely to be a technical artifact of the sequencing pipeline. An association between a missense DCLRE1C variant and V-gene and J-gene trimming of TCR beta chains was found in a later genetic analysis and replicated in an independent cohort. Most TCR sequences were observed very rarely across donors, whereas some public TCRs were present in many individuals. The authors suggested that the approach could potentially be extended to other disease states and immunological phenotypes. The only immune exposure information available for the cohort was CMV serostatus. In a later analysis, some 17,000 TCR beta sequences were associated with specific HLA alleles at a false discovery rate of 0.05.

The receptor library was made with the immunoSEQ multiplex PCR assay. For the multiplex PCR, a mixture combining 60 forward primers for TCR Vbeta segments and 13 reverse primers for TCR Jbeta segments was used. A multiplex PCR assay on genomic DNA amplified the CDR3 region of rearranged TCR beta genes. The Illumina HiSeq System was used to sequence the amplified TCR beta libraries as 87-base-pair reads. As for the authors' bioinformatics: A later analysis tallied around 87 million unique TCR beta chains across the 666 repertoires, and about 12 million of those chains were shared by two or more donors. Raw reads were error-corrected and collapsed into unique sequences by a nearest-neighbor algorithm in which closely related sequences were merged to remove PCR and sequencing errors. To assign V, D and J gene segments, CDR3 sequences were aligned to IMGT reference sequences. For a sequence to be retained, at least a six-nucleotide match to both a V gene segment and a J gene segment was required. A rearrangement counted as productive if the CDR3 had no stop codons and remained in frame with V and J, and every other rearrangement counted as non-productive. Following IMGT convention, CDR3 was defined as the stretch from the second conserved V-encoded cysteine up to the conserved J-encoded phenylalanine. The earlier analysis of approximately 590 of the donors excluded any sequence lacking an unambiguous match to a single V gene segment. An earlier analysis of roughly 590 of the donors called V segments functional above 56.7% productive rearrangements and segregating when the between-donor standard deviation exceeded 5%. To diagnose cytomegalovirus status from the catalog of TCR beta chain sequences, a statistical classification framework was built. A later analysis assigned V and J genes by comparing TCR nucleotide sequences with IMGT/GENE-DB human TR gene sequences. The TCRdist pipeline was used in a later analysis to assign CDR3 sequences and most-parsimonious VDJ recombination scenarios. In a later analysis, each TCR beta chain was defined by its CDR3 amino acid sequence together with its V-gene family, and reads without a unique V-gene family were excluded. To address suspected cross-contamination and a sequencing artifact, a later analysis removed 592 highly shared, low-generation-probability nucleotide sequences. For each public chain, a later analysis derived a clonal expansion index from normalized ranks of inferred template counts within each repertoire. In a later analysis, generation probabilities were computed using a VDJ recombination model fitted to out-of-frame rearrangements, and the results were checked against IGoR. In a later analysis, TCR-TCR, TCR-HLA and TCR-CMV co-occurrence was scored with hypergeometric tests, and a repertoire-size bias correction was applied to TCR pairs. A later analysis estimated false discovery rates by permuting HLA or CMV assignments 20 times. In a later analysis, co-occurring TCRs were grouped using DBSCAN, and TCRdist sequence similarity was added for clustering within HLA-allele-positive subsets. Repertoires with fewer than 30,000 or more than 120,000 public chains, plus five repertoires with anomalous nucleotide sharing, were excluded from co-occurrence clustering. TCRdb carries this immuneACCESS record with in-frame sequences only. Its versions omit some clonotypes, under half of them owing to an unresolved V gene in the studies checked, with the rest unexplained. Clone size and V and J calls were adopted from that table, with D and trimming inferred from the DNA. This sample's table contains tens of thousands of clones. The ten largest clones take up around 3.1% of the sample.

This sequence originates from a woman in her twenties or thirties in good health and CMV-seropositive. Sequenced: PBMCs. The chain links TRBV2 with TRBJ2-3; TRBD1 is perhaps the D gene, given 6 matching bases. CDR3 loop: CASSPGQRPTDTQYF. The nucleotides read TGTGCCAGCAGTCCAGGACAGCGGCCCACAGATACGCAGTATTTT.